This entry describes one T cell receptor beta chain. The data derive from a study of T cell changes during pregnancy in multiple sclerosis. The CDR3 totals 14 residues. CDR1 and CDR2 from the germline V gene are SGHDT and YYEEEE. Trimming cost V 2 bases and J 13 bases, with 19 bases left between them. Assay: immunoSEQ multiplex PCR; the TCRdb copy retains only in-frame clones and omits some. The table includes over 60,000 clones, 90% to 95% detected once. Sequencing was performed on peripheral blood, taken in the third trimester of pregnancy. This chain joins TRBV5-6 and TRBJ2-1, with a possible D match to TRBD2 (6 bases). The sequence was obtained from a female donor in good health, enrolled as a control in a pregnancy study. DNA of the CDR3: TGTGCCAGCAGCTTAGCAGGTCCCAGGGACTTTCAGTTCTTC. Its protein is CASSLAGPRDFQFF.